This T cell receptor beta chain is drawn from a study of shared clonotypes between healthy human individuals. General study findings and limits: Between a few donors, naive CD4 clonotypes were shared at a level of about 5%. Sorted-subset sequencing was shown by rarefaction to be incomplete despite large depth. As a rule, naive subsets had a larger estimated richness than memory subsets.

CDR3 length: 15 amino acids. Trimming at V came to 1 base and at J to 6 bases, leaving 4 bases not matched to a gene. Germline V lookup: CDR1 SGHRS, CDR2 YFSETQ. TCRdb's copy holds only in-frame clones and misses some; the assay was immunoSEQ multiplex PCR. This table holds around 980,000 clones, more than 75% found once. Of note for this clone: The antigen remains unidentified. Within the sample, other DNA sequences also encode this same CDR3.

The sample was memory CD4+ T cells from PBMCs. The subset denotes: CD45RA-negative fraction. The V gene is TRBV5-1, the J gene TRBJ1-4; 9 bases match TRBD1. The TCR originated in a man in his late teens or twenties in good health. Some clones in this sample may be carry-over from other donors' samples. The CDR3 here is CASSLSGTGYEKLFF. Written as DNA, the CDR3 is TGCGCCAGCAGCTTGTCCGGGACAGGGTATGAAAAACTGTTTTTT.